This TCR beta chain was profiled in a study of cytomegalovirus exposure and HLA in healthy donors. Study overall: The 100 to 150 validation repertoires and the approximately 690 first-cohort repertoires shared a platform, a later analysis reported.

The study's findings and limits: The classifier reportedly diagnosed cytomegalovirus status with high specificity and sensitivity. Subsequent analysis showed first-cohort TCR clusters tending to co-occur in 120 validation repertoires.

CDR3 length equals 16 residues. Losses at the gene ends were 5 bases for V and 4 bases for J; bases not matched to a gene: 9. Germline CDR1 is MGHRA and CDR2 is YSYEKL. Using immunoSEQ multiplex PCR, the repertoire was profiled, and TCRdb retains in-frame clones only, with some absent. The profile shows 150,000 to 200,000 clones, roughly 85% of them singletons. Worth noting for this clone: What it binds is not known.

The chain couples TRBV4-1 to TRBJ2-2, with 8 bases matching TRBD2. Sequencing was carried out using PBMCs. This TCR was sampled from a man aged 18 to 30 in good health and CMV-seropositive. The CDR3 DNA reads TGCGCCAGCAGCGCGGGGGGCCTATTGGGCACCGGGGAGCTGTTTTTT. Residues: CASSAGGLLGTGELFF.